This T cell receptor (beta chain) was captured by sequencing in a study of siplizumab effects on memory and regulatory T cells. Findings and limits, study-wide: Treg-derived clones made up an average of about 68% of mappable alloreactive CD4+ clones with siplizumab and 25% to 30% in controls.

After removal of 6 bases from V and 3 bases from J, the junction contained 5 bases not matched to a gene. CDR3 size: 13 residues. The germline CDR1 and CDR2 sequences are MDHEN and SYDVKM. Assayed TCR templates numbered some 100,000 for each sample. Clones were sequenced by immunoSEQ multiplex PCR, and TCRdb holds only the in-frame ones, with some missing. This sample has 100,000 or so clones, with roughly 91% found just once. Worth noting for this clone: Its antigen remains unknown.

The rearrangement uses TRBV28 and TRBJ2-7, with TRBD1 identical over 7 bases. The sample consisted of non-Treg CD4+ T cells sorted from blood. The origin of this receptor is a human donor in good health. CDR3 amino acids: CASRKGAGYEQYF. CDR3 nucleotide sequence: TGTGCCAGCAGGAAGGGGGCGGGCTACGAGCAGTACTTC.